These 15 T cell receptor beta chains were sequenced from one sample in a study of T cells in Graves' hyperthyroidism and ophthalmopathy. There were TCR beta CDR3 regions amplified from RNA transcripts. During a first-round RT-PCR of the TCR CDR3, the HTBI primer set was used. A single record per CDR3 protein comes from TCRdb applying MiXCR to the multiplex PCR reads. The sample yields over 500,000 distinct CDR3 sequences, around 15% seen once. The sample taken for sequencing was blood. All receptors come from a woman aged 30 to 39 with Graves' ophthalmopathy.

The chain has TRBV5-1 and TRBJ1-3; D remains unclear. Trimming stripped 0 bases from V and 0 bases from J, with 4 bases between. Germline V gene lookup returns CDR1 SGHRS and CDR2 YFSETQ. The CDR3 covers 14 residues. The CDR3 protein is CASSLASSGNTIYF. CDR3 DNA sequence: TGCGCCAGCAGCTTGGCAAGCTCTGGAAACACCATATATTTT.

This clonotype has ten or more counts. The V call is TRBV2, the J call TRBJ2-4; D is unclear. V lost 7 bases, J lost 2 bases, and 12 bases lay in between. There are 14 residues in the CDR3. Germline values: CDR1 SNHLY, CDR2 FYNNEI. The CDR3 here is CASNQELPKNIQYF. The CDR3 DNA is TGTGCCAGCAATCAGGAATTGCCCAAAAACATTCAGTACTTC.

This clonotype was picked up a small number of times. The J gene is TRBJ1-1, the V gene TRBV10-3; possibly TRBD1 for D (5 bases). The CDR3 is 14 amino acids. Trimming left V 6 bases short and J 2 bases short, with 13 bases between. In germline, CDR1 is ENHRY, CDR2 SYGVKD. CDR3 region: CAIRATDLNTEAFF. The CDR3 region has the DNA TGTGCCATCAGAGCGACAGACCTAAACACTGAAGCTTTCTTT.

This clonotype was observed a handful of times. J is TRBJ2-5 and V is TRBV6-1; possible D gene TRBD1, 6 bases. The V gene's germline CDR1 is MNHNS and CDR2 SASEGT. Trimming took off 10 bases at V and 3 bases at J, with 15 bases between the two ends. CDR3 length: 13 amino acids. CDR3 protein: CATLRGQKETQYF. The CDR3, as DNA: TGTGCCACGCTCAGAGGACAGAAAGAGACCCAGTACTTC.

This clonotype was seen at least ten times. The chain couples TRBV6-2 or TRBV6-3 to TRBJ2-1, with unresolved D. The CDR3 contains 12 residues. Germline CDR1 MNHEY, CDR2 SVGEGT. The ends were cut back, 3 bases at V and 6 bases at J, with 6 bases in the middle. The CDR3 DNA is TGTGCCAGCAGTTATTTAAGCAATGAGCAGTTCTTC. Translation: CASSYLSNEQFF.

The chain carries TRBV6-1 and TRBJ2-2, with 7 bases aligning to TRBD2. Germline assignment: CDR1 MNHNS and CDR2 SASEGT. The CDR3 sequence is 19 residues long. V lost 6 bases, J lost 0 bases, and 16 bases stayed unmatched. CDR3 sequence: CASRGPVRGGLSNTGELFF. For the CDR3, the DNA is TGTGCCAGCAGGGGGCCGGTCCGGGGAGGGCTGTCGAACACCGGGGAGCTGTTTTTT.

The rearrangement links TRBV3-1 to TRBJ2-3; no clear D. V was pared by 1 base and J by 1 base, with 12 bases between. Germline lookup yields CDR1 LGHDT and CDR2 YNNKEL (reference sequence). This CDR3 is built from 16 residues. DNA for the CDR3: TGTGCCAGCAGCCAAGCGGGCCGTCGGGGCACAGATACGCAGTATTTT. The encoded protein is CASSQAGRRGTDTQYF.

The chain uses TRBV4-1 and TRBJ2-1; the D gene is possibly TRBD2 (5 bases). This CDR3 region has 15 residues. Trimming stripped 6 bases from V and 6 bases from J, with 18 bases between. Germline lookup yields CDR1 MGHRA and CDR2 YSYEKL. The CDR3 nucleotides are TGCGCCAGCAGGGATAGCGCAAGAGGAGGCAATGAGCAGTTCTTC. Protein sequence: CASRDSARGGNEQFF.

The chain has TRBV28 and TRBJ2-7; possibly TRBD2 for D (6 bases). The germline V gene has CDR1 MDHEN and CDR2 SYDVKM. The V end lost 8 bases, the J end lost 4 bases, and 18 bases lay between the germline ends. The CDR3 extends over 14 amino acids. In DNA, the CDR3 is TGTGCCAGCTCAACGAGGAGGGACGCGTACGAGCAGTACTTC. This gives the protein CASSTRRDAYEQYF.

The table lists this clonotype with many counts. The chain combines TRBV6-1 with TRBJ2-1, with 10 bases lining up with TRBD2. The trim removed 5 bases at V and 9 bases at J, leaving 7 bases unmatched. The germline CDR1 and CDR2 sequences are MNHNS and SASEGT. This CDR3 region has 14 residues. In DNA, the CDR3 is TGTGCCAGCAGTTGGCTAGCGGGAGAGGGTGAGCAGTTCTTC. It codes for CASSWLAGEGEQFF.

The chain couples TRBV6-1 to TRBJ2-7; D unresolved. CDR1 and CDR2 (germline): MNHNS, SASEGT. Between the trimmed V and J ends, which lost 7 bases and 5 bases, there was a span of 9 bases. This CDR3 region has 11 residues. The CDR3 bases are TGTGCCAGCACTCACAGCCACGAGCAGTACTTC. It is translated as CASTHSHEQYF.

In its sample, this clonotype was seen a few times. For the CDR3, the DNA is TGTGCCAGCAGTCAACCTGTTACTGAAGCTTTCTTT. Translating it yields CASSQPVTEAFF. The chain has TRBV28 and TRBJ1-1; D gene ambiguous. This CDR3 contains 12 residues. V was clipped by 5 bases and J by 5 bases, with 9 bases between them. Looked up from germline, CDR1 is MDHEN and CDR2 is SYDVKM.

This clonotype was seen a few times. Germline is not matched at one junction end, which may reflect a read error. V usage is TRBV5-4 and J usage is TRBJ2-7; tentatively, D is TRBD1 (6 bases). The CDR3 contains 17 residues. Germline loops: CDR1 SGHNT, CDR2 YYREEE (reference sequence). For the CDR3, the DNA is TGTGCCAGCAGCGCCGGACGATCCCTTGGGGGCCGCTACGAACAGTACTTC. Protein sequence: CASSAGRSLGGRYEQYF. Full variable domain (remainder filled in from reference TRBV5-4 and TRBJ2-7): ETGVTQSPTHLIKTRGQQVTLRCSSQSGHNTVSWYQQALGQGPQFIFQYYREEENGRGNFPPRFSGLQFPNYSSELNVNALELDDSALYLCASSAGRSLGGRYEQYFGPGTRLTVT.

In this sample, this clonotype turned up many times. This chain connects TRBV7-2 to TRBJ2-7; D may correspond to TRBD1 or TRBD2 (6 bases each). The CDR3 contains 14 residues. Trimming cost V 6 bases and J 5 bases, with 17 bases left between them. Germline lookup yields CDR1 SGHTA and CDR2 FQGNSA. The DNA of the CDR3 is TGTGCCAGCAGTGGACGGAGGGGGAACGACGAGCAGTACTTC. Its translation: CASSGRRGNDEQYF.

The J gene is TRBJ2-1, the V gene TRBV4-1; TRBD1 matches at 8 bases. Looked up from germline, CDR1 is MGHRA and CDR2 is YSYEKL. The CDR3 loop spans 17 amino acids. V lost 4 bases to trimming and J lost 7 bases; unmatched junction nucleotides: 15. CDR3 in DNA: TGCGCCAGCAGCCGTATAGAATTCCGGGACAGGTCTAATGAGCAGTTCTTC. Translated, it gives CASSRIEFRDRSNEQFF.